This TCR beta chain was recorded in a study of Ad26.COV2.S vaccination and SARS-CoV-2 variants. The CDR3 consists of 13 residues. Germline loops: CDR1 MGHDK, CDR2 SYGVNS. Trimming removed 9 bases at V and 0 bases at J, with 12 bases between. Remarks on this clone: Its specificity is not known.

The protocol was immunoSEQ multiplex PCR, while the TCRdb copy is restricted to in-frame clones and leaves out a portion. This sample has approximately 90,000 clones; approximately 77% occur once, and the top ten carry about 17%. Whole-study findings and limits: Vaccinees reportedly had broad spike-specific CD8+ and CD4+ T cell responses. Placebo recipients had lower spike-specific TCR breadth than vaccine recipients.

Sample: peripheral blood, taken after recovery from COVID-19. The source is a human donor who had recovered from COVID-19. The chain recombines TRBV25-1 with TRBJ2-7; D may be TRBD2 (5 bases). The CDR3 sequence is CASQRGFSYEQYF. CDR3 in DNA: TGTGCCAGTCAACGAGGGTTCTCCTACGAGCAGTACTTC.